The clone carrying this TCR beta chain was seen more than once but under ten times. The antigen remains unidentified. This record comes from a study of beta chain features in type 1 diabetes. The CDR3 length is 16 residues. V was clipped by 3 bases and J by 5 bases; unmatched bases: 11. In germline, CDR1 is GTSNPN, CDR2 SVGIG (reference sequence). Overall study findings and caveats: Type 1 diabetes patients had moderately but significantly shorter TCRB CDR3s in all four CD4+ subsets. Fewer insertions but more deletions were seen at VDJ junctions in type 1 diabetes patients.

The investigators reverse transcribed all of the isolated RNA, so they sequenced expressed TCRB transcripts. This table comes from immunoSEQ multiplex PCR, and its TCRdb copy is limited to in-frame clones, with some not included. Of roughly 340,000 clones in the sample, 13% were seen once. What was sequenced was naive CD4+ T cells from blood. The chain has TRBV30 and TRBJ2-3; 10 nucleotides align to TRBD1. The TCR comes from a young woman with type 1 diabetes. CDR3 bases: TGTGCCTGGAGCCCCTGGGACAGGGGATCTGGAGATACGCAGTATTTT. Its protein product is CAWSPWDRGSGDTQYF.